This T cell receptor beta chain was recovered during a study of T-cell memory formation after mild COVID-19 (dated by TCRdb to 2020 to 2023). Background for the entire study: TCR sequence clusters from the two donors were found to be largely donor specific. T-cell clones expanding and contracting after mild COVID-19 in two donors were tracked by longitudinal TCRalpha and TCRbeta repertoire sequencing. Two young, previously healthy adult volunteers, one female and one male, were included in the cohort. Overall study results and their limits: Only a couple of mild cases were covered by the study, and larger cohorts that include severe cases with pre-infection samples were considered necessary. Some responding clones were found in pre-infection memory, which suggests that pre-existing cross-reactive memory T cells took part in the SARS-CoV-2 response. Balanced CD4/CD8 phenotypes were observed for clones contracting from day 15 to 85, whereas a bias towards CD4+ was observed for a second wave of clones expanding from day 15 to 37. Contracting CD4+ clones turned up mainly in the CM and EM memory subsets, whereas EMRA was where CD8+ clones were enriched. Whether the second-wave clones peaking on day 37 were SARS-CoV-2 specific was not confirmed.

The reads were generated on an Illumina NovaSeq 6000. cDNA libraries for TCRalpha and TCRbeta were prepared by 5'RACE using constant-segment primers, with sample barcodes and unique molecular identifiers added. RNA was extracted from every sample with Trizol reagent. Libraries were amplified in two PCR steps, with a second sample barcode and Illumina TruSeq adapters added in the second step. Sequencing of libraries was performed on an Illumina NovaSeq with 2 x 150 bp paired-end reads. Per the original workflow: Reads were demultiplexed and collapsed into UMI-guided consensus sequences with migec v1.2.7. Using mixcr v2.1.11, UMI consensuses were aligned to TRA and TRB V and J templates and then assembled into clonotypes. Clonotypes were classified as expanded or contracted when called significant by both edgeR and NoisET, with noise models trained on biological replicates. For edgeR calls, the cutoffs were a false discovery rate-adjusted p below 0.01 and a log2 fold-change threshold of 1. As an exploratory analysis of dynamics, PCA with hierarchical clustering was applied to max-normalized trajectories of the 1000 most abundant clonotypes. The CD4 or CD8 phenotype of responding clones was assigned using the separately sequenced CD4+ and CD8+ repertoires. TCRdb's own reprocessing of the public reads used fastp at Q25 and MiXCR and kept productive beta chains. Rows are combined by CDR3 protein, so each entry shows the most common genes and DNA. These V and J calls rely on TCRdb rather than the paper's analysis. Here the sample has hundreds of thousands of distinct CDR3 sequences; more than 15% occur a single time. The top ten hold around 13% of the sample.

Between the V and J ends, shortened by 7 bases and 4 bases respectively, the junction contains 19 bases. Its CDR3 holds 15 amino acids, cysteine through phenylalanine. Only the CDR3 portion is preserved as DNA: 45 bases, with reading frame beginning at the first base. Ficoll-Paque density gradient centrifugation was the method used to isolate PBMCs. The sample holds a few counts of this clonotype. Its antigen remains unidentified. The record has no base qualities; no much larger clone is one base away. This TCR came from an adult woman who had mild COVID-19 (a few samples of this study predate the infection). The sample titles of this study are shuffled in the database, so cell type and time point are left out; the donor was told from shared clones. The chain links TRBV12-3 or TRBV12-4 with TRBJ1-2; the D gene lacks a confident call. Material for sequencing was PBMCs or a T cell subset sorted from them (not recorded which). The CDR3 here reads CASNRMEASSYGYTF. At the DNA level, the sequence is TGTGCCAGCAATAGAATGGAGGCCAGCAGCTATGGCTACACCTTC.